This T cell receptor (beta chain) originates from a study of T cells after yellow fever vaccination. MiXCR, applied by TCRdb to the 5' RACE reads, yields one record per CDR3 protein. The data contain 450,000 to 650,000 distinct CDR3 sequences, around an eighth of them singletons. The CDR3 is 15 amino acids. Germline V gives CDR1 DFQATT, CDR2 SNEGSKA (reference sequence). V was clipped by 4 bases and J by 5 bases; unmatched bases: 11. The source was PBMCs, collected on the day of the yellow fever booster vaccination. The chain is built from TRBV20-1 and TRBJ2-5; 9 bases align to TRBD1. The sequence came from a man aged 30-40 years who received the YFV17D yellow fever vaccine. For the CDR3, the DNA is TGCAGTGCTAATACCGGGACAGGGAGTCAGGAGACCCAGTACTTC. It specifies CSANTGTGSQETQYF.